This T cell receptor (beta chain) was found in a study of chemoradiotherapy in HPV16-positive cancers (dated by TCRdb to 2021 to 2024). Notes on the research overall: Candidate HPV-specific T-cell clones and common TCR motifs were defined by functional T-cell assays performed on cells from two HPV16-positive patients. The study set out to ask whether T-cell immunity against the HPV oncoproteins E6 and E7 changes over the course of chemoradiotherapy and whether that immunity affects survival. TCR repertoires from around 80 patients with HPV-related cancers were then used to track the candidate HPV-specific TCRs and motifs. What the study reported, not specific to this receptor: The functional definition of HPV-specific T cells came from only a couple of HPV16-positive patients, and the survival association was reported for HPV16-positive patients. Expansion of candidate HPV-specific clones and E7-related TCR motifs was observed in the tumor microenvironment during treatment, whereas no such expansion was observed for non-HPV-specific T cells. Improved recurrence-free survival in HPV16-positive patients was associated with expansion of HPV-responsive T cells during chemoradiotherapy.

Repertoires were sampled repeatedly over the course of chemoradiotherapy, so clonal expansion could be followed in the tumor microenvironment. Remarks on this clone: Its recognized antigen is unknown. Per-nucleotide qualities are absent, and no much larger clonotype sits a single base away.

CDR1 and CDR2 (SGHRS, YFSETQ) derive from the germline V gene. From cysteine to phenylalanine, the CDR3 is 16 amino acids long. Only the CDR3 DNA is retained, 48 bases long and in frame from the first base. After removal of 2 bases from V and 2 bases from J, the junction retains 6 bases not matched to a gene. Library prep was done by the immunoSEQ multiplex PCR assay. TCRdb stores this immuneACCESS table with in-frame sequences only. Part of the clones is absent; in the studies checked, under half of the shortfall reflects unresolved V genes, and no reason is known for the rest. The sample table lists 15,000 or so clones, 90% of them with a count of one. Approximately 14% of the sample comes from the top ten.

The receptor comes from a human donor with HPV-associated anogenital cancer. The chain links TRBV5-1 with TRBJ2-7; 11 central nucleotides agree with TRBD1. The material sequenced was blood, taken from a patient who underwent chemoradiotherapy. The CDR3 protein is CASSFGGTGGAYEQYF. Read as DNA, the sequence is TGCGCCAGCAGCTTTGGTGGGACAGGGGGGGCCTACGAGCAGTACTTC.